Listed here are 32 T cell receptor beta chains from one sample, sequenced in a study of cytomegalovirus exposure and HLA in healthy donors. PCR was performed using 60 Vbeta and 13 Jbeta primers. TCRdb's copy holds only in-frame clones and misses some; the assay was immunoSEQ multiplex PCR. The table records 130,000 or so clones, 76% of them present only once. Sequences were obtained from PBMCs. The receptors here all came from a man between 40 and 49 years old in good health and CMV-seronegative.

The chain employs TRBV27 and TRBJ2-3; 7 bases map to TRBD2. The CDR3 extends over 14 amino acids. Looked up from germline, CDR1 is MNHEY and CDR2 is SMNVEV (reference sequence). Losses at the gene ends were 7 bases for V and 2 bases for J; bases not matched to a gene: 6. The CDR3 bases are TGTGCCAGCACTTCGGGACTAAACACAGATACGCAGTATTTT. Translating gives CASTSGLNTDTQYF.

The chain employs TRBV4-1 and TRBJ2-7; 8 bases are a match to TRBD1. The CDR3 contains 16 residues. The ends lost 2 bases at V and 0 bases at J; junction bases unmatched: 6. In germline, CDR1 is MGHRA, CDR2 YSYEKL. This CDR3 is CASSQPNRGSSYEQYF. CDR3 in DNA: TGCGCCAGCAGCCAACCAAACAGGGGGAGCTCCTACGAGCAGTACTTC.

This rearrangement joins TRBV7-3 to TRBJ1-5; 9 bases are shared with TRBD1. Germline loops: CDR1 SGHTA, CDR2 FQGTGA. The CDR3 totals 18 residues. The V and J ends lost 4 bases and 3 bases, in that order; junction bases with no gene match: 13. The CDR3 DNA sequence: TGTGCCAGCAGCTGGACCTTAACGGGACAGGGTTTCAATCAGCCCCAGCATTTT. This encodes CASSWTLTGQGFNQPQHF.

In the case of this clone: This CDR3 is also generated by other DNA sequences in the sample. DNA for the CDR3: TGTGCCAGCAGCGTACTAGCGGGGTACAATGAGCAGTTCTTC. This codes for CASSVLAGYNEQFF. The V gene is TRBV9, the J gene TRBJ2-1; TRBD2 matches at 9 bases. There are 14 residues in the CDR3. Germline CDR1 and CDR2: SGDLS and YYNGEE. V was clipped by 1 base and J by 4 bases; unmatched bases: 0.

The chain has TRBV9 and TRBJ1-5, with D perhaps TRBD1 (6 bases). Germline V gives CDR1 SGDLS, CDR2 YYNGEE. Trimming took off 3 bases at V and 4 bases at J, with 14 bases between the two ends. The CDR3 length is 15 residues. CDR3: CASSASTGQNQPQHF. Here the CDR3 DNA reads TGTGCCAGCAGCGCCTCAACAGGGCAGAATCAGCCCCAGCATTTT.

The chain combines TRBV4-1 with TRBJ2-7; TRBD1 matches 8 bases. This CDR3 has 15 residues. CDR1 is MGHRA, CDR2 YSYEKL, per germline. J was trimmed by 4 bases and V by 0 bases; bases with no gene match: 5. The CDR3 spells CASSQEHRGLYEQYF. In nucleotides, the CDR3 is TGCGCCAGCAGCCAAGAACACAGGGGGTTATACGAGCAGTACTTC.

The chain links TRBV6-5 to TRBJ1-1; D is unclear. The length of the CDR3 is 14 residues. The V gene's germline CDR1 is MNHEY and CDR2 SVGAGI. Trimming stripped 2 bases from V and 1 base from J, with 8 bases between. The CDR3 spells CASSYRTANTEAFF. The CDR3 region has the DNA TGTGCCAGCAGTTACCGTACTGCGAACACTGAAGCTTTCTTT.

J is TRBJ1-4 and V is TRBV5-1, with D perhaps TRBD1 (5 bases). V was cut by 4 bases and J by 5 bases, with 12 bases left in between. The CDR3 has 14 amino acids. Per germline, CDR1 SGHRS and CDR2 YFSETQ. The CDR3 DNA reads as TGCGCCAGCAGCAGCGGGGACGGGAATGAAAAACTGTTTTTT. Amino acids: CASSSGDGNEKLFF.

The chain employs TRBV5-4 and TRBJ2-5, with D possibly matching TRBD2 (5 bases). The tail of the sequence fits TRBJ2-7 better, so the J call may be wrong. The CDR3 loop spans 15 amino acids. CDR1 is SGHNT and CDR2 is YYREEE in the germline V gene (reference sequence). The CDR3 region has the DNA TGTGCCAGCAGCTTGGAATGGGGAGACCTCTACGAGCAGTACTTC. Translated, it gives CASSLEWGDLYEQYF.

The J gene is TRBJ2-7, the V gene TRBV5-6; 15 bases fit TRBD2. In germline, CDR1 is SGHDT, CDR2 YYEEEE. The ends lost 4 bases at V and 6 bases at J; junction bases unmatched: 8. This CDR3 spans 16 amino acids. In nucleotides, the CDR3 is TGTGCCAGCAGCGGGAGGACTAGCGGGAGGGCGGGCGAGCAGTACTTC. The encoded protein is CASSGRTSGRAGEQYF. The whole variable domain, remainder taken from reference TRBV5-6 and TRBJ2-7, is DAGVTQSPTHLIKTRGQQVTLRCSPKSGHDTVSWYQQALGQGPQFIFQYYEEEERQRGNFPDRFSGHQFPNYSSELNVNALLLGDSALYLCASSGRTSGRAGEQYFGPGTRLTVT.

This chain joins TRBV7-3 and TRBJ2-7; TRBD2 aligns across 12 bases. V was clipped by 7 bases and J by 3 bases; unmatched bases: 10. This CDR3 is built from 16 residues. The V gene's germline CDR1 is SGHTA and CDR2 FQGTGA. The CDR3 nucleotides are TGTGCCAGCACCCACTGGCGGACTAGCGGGGTCTACGAGCAGTACTTC. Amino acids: CASTHWRTSGVYEQYF.

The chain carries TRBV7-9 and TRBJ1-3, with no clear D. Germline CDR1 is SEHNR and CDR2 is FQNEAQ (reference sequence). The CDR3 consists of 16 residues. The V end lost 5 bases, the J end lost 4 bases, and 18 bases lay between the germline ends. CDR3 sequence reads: CASSLDLKPAGNTIYF. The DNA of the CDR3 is TGTGCCAGCAGCCTCGACTTGAAGCCAGCCGGAAACACCATATATTTT.

CDR3 nucleotide sequence: TGTGCCAGCTCACCACCGGGACAGATTACCTATGGCTACACCTTC. Its protein is CASSPPGQITYGYTF. The rearrangement links TRBV18 to TRBJ1-2; 7 nucleotides agree with TRBD1. With 0 bases clipped from V and 4 bases from J, the junction kept 5 bases outside the gene matches. CDR3 length: 15 residues. CDR1 and CDR2 from the germline V gene are KGHSH and LQKENI.

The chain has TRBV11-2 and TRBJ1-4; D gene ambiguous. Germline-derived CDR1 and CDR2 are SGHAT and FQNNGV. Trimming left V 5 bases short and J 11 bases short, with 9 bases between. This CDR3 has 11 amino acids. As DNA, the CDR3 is TGTGCCAGCAGCGAGCGCTACAAACTGTTTTTT. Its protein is CASSERYKLFF.

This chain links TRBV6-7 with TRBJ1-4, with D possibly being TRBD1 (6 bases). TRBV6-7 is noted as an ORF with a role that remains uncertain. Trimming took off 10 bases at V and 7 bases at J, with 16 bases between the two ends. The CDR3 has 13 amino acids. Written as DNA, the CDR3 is TGTGCCAATTTCCCAGGGGAAAGTGAAAAACTGTTTTTT. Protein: CANFPGESEKLFF.

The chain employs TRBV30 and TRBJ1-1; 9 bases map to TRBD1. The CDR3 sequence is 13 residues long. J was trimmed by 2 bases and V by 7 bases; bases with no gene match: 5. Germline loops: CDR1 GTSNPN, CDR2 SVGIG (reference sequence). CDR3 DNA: TGTGCCTATTCGGGACAGGGAAACACTGAAGCTTTCTTT. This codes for CAYSGQGNTEAFF.

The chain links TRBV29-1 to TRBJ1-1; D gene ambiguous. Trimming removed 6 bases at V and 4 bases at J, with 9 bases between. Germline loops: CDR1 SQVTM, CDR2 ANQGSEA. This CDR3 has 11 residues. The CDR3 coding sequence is TGCAGCGTCGCAGGTTCCACTGAAGCTTTCTTT. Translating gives CSVAGSTEAFF. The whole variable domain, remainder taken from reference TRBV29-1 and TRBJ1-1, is SAVISQKPSRDICQRGTSLTIQCQVDSQVTMMFWYRQQPGQSLTLIATANQGSEATYESGFVIDKFPISRPNLTFSTLTVSNMSPEDSSIYLCSVAGSTEAFFGQGTRLTVV.

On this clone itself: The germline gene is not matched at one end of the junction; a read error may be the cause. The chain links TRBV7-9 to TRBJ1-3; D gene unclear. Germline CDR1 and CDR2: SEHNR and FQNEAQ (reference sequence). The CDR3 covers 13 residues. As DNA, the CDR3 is TGTTCCAGCACCCCTAACTCTGGAAACACCATATATTTT. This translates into CSSTPNSGNTIYF.

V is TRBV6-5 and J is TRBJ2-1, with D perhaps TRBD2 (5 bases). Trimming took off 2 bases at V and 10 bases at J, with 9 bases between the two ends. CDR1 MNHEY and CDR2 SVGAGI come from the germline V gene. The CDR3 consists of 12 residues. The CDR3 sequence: CASSYLSGEQFF. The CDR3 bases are TGTGCCAGCAGTTACCTGAGCGGCGAGCAGTTCTTC.

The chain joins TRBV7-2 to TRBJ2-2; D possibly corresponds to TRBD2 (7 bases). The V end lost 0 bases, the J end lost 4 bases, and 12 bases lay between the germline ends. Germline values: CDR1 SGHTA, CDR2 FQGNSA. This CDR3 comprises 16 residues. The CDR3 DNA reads TGTGCCAGCAGCTTAGCGGGGGGGCCAATCACCGGGGAGCTGTTTTTT. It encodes CASSLAGGPITGELFF.

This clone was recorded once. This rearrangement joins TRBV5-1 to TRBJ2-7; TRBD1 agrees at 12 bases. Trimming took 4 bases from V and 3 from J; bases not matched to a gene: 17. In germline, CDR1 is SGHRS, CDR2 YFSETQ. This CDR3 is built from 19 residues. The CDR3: CASSLRGTGGGFGRYEQYF. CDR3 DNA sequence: TGCGCCAGCAGCCTACGAGGGACAGGGGGCGGATTTGGTCGCTACGAGCAGTACTTC.

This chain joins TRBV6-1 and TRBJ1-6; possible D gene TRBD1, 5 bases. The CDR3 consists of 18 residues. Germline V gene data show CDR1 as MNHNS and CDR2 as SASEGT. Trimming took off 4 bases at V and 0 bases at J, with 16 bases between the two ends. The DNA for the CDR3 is TGTGCCAGCAGTGTCGCAGGGTCCGGGAGCTCCTATAATTCACCCCTCCACTTT. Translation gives CASSVAGSGSSYNSPLHF.

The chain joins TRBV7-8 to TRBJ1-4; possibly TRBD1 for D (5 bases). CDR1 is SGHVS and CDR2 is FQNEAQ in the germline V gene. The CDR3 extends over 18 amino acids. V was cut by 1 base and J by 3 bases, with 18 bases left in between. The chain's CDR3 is CASSLEVWEGLSNEKLFF. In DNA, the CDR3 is TGTGCCAGCAGCTTAGAGGTTTGGGAGGGGTTATCTAATGAAAAACTGTTTTTT.

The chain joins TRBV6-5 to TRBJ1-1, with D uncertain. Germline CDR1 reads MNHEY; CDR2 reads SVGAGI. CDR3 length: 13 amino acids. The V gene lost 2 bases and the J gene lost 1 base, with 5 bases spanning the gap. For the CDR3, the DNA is TGTGCCAGCAGTTACGGGAGGAACACTGAAGCTTTCTTT. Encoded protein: CASSYGRNTEAFF.

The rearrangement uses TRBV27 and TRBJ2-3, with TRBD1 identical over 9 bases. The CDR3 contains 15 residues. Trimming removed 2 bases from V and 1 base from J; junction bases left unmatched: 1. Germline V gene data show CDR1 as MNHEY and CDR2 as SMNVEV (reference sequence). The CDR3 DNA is TGTGCCAGCAGTTTAAGGACAGGGGGCACAGATACGCAGTATTTT. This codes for CASSLRTGGTDTQYF.

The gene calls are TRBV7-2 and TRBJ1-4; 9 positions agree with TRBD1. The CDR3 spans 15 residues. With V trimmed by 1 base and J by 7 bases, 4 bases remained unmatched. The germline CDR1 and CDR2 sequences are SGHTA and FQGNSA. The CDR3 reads CASSLGGQGVEKLFF. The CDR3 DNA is TGTGCCAGCAGCTTAGGGGGACAGGGCGTTGAAAAACTGTTTTTT. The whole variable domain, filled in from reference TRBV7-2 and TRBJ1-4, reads GAGVSQSPSNKVTEKGKDVELRCDPISGHTALYWYRQSLGQGLEFLIYFQGNSAPDKSGLPSDRFSAERTGGSVSTLTIQRTQQEDSAVYLCASSLGGQGVEKLFFGSGTQLSVL.

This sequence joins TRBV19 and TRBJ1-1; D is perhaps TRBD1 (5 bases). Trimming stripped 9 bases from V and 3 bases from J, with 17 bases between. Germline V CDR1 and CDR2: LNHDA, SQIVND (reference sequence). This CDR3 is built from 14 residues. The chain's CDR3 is CASALWQGDTEAFF. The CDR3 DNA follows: TGTGCCAGCGCGCTTTGGCAGGGTGACACTGAAGCTTTCTTT.

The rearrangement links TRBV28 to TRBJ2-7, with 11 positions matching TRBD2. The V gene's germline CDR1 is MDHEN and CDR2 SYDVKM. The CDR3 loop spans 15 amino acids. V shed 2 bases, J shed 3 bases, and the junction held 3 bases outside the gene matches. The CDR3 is CASSLVLAGGYEQYF. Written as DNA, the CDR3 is TGTGCCAGCAGTTTAGTGCTAGCGGGAGGCTACGAGCAGTACTTC.

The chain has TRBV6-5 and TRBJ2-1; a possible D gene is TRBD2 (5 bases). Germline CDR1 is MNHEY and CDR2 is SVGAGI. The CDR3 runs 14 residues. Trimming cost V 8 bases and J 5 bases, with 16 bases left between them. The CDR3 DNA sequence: TGTGCCAGCCTCTCTAGAGCGGCTGACAATGAGCAGTTCTTC. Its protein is CASLSRAADNEQFF.

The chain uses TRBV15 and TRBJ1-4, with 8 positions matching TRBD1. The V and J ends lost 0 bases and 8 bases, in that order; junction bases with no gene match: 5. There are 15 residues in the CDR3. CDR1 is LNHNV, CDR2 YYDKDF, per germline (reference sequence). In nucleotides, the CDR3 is TGTGCCACCAGCAGAGAGGACAGGGTCGAAGAAAAACTGTTTTTT. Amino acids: CATSREDRVEEKLFF. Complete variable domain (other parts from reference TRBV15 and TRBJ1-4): DAMVIQNPRYQVTQFGKPVTLSCSQTLNHNVMYWYQQKSSQAPKLLFHYYDKDFNNEADTPDNFQSRRPNTSFCFLDIRSPGLGDTAMYLCATSREDRVEEKLFFGSGTQLSVL.

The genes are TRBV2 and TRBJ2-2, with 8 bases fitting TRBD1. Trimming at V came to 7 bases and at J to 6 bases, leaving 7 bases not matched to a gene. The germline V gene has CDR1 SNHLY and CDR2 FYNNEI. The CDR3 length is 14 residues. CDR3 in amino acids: CASTERTGSGELFF. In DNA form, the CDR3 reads TGTGCCAGCACCGAAAGGACAGGGTCCGGGGAGCTGTTTTTT. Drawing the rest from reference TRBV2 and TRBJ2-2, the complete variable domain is EPEVTQTPSHQVTQMGQEVILRCVPISNHLYFYWYRQILGQKVEFLVSFYNNEISEKSEIFDDQFSVERPDGSNFTLKIRSTKLEDSAMYFCASTERTGSGELFFGEGSRLTVL.

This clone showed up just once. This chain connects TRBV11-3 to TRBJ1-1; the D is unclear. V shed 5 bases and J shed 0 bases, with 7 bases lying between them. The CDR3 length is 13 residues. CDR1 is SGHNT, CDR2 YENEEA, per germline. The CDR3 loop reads CASSHLMNTEAFF. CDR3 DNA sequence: TGTGCCAGCAGCCACCTAATGAACACTGAAGCTTTCTTT. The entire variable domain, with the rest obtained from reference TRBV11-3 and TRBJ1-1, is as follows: EAGVVQSPRYKIIEKKQPVAFWCNPISGHNTLYWYLQNLGQGPELLIRYENEEAVDDSQLPKDRFSAERLKGVDSTLKIQPAELGDSAVYLCASSHLMNTEAFFGQGTRLTVV.